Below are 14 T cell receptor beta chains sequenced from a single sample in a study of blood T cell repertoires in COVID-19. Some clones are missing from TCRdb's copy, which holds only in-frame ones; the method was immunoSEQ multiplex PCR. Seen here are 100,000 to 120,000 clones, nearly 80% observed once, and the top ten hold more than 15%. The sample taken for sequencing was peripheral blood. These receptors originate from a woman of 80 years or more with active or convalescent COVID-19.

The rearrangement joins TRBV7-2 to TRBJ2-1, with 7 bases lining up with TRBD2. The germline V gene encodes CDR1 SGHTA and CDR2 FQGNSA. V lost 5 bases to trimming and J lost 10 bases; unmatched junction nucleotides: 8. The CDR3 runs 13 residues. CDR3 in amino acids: CASSRSDGREQFF. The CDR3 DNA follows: TGTGCCAGCAGCCGCAGCGACGGGAGGGAGCAGTTCTTC.

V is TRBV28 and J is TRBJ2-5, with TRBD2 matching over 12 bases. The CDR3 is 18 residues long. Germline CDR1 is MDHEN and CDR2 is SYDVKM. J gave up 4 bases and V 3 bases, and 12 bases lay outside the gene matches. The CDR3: CASSLVGTSGLFGETQYF. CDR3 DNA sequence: TGTGCCAGCAGTTTGGTGGGGACTAGCGGGTTATTCGGAGAGACCCAGTACTTC. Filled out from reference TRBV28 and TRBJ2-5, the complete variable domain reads DVKVTQSSRYLVKRTGEKVFLECVQDMDHENMFWYRQDPGLGLRLIYFSYDVKMKEKGDIPEGYSVSREKKERFSLILESASTNQTSMYLCASSLVGTSGLFGETQYFGPGTRLLVL.

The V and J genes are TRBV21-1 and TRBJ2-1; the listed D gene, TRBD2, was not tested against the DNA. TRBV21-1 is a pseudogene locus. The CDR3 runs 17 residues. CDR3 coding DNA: TGTGCCAGCAGCAAATCCACTAGCGGGAGCCTGGACAATGAGCAGTTCTTC. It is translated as CASSKSTSGSLDNEQFF.

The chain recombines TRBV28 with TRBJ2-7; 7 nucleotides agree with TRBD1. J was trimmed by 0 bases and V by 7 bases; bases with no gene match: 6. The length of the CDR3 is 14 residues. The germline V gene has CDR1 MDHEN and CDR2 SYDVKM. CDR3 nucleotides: TGTGCCAGCATATCGGGACAGAGCTCCTACGAGCAGTACTTC. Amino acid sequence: CASISGQSSYEQYF.

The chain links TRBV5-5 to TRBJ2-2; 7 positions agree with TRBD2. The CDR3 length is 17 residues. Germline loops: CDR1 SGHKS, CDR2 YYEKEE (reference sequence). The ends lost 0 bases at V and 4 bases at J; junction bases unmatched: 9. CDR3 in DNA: TGTGCCAGCAGCTTGGATGTCCAGCGGGAAAGCACCGGGGAGCTGTTTTTT. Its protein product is CASSLDVQRESTGELFF.

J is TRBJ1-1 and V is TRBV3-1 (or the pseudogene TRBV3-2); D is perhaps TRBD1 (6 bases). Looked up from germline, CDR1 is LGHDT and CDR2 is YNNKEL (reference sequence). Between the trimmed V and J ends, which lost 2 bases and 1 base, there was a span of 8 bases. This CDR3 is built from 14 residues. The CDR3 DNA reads TGTGCCAGCAGCCAACAGGGGTGGAACACTGAAGCTTTCTTT. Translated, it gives CASSQQGWNTEAFF.

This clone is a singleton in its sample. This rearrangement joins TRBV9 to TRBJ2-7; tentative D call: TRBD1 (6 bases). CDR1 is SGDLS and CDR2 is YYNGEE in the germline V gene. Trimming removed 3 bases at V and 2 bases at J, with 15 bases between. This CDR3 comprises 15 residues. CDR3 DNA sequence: TGTGCCAGCAGCGGACGCCAGGGGAACGCCTACGAGCAGTACTTC. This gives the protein CASSGRQGNAYEQYF.

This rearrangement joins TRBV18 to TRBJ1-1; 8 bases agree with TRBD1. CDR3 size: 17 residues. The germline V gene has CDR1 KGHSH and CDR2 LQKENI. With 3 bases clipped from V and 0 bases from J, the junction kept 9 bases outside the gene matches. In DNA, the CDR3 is TGTGCCAGCTCACCTTCCGGGACAGGAAGGGTGAACACTGAAGCTTTCTTT. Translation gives CASSPSGTGRVNTEAFF.

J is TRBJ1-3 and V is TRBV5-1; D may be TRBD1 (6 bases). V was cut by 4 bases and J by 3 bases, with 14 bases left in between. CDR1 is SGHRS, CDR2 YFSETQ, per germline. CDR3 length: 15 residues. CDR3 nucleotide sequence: TGCGCCAGCAGCCCGGGACACGGGATTGGAAACACCATATATTTT. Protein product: CASSPGHGIGNTIYF.

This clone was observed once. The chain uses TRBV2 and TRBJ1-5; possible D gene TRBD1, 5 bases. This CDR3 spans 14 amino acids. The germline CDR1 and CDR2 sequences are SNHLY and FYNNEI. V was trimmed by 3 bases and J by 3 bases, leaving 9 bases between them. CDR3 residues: CASSDRVVNQPQHF. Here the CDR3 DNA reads TGTGCCAGCAGTGACAGGGTTGTCAATCAGCCCCAGCATTTT. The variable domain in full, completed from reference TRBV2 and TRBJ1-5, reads EPEVTQTPSHQVTQMGQEVILRCVPISNHLYFYWYRQILGQKVEFLVSFYNNEISEKSEIFDDQFSVERPDGSNFTLKIRSTKLEDSAMYFCASSDRVVNQPQHFGDGTRLSIL.

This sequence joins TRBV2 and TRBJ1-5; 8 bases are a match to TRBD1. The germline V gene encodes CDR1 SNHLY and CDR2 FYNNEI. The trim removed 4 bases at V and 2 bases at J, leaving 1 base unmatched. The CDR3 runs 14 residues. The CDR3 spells CASSGGQGNQPQHF. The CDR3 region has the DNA TGTGCCAGCAGTGGGGGACAGGGCAATCAGCCCCAGCATTTT. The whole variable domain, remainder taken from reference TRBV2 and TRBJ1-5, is EPEVTQTPSHQVTQMGQEVILRCVPISNHLYFYWYRQILGQKVEFLVSFYNNEISEKSEIFDDQFSVERPDGSNFTLKIRSTKLEDSAMYFCASSGGQGNQPQHFGDGTRLSIL.

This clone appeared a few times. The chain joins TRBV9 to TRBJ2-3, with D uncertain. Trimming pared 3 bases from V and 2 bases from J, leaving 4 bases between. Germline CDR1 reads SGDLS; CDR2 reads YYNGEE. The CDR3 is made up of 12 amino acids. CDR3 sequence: CASSAITDTQYF. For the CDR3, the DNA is TGTGCCAGCAGCGCAATCACAGATACGCAGTATTTT. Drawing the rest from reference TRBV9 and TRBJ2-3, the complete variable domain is DSGVTQTPKHLITATGQRVTLRCSPRSGDLSVYWYQQSLDQGLQFLIQYYNGEERAKGNILERFSAQQFPDLHSELNLSSLELGDSALYFCASSAITDTQYFGPGTRLTVL.

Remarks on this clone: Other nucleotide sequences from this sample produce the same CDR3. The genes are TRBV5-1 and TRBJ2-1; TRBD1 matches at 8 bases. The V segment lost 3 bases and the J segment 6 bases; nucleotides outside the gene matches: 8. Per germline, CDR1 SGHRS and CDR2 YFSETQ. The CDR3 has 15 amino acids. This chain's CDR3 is CASSSGQGVSNEQFF. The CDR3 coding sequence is TGCGCCAGCAGCTCAGGACAGGGAGTCTCCAATGAGCAGTTCTTC. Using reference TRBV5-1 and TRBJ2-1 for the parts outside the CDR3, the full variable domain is KAGVTQTPRYLIKTRGQQVTLSCSPISGHRSVSWYQQTPGQGLQFLFEYFSETQRNKGNFPGRFSGRQFSNSRSEMNVSTLELGDSALYLCASSSGQGVSNEQFFGPGTRLTVL.

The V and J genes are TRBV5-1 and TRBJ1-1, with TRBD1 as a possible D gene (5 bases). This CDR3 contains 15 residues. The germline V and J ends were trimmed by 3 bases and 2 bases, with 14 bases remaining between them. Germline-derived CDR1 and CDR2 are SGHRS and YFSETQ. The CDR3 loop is CASSYLDSFNTEAFF. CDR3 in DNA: TGCGCCAGCAGCTACCTAGACAGCTTCAACACTGAAGCTTTCTTT.